This is a list of T cell receptor beta chains from one sample in a study of blood T cell repertoires in COVID-19. Clones were read by immunoSEQ multiplex PCR, and TCRdb kept only the in-frame ones, dropping some. This table has some 140,000 clones, 84% appearing once. Sequenced input: PBMCs or T cells enriched from blood (not recorded which). These receptors were taken from a man in his forties with acute COVID-19. Each CDR3 is given with its conserved first and last residue.

V gene	J gene	CDR3 protein
TRBV7-2	TRBJ2-3	CASSLGYGSPSVDTQYF
TRBV4-3	TRBJ2-2	CASSQGRGTGELFF
TRBV10-2	TRBJ2-7	CASSLQSWNEQYF
TRBV21-1	TRBJ1-2	CASSSQPRLNYRGGYTF
TRBV4-2	TRBJ2-7	CASSQEMRQTYEQYF
TRBV3-1/TRBV3-2	TRBJ2-1	CASSQSTGKGLAGKFGNEQFF
TRBV7-2	TRBJ2-1	CASSGGQGNWNNEQFF
TRBV19	TRBJ1-5	CATLRGKDQPQHF
TRBV3-1/TRBV3-2	TRBJ2-2	CASSHFPRGTGELFF
TRBV27	TRBJ2-7	CASSLYSYEQYF
TRBV12-5	TRBJ1-1	CASGTGQGAAGEAFF
TRBV5-1	TRBJ1-1	CASSVLQGAGTEAFF
TRBV5-1	TRBJ1-1	CASSLARGGWGTEAFF
TRBV2	TRBJ2-1	CASSRTSGSNEQFF
TRBV18	TRBJ1-1	CASGDRGQTEAFF
TRBV7-5	TRBJ2-7	CYQDSGGSYEQYF
TRBV28	TRBJ2-1	CASRRTSGSYKFF
TRBV6-5	TRBJ1-1	CASSYSFQKMNTEAFF
TRBV15	TRBJ2-5	CATSRGGQLETQYF